This note documents a single T cell receptor (beta chain) sequence. Clones were read by immunoSEQ multiplex PCR, and TCRdb kept only the in-frame ones, dropping some. The table records around 30,000 clones, 85% to 95% of them present only once. This entry belongs to a study of T cell changes during pregnancy in multiple sclerosis. This CDR3 is 13 amino acids long. Trimming shortened V by 11 bases and J by 5 bases, and 19 bases separated the two germline ends. Germline CDR1 reads SNHLY; CDR2 reads FYNNEI. The rearrangement uses TRBV2 and TRBJ2-7; D may be TRBD1 (5 bases). The sample was CD8+ T cells from peripheral blood mononuclear cells, taken before pregnancy. This TCR came from a female donor with multiple sclerosis, enrolled in a pregnancy study. The DNA of the CDR3 is TGTGCCGCAGCAGCCCTCAGGGTGAACGAGCAGTACTTC. It yields the protein CAAAALRVNEQYF. The full variable domain, in which reference TRBV2 and TRBJ2-7 provide the parts outside the CDR3, is EPEVTQTPSHQVTQMGQEVILRCVPISNHLYFYWYRQILGQKVEFLVSFYNNEISEKSEIFDDQFSVERPDGSNFTLKIRSTKLEDSAMYFCAAAALRVNEQYFGPGTRLTVT.